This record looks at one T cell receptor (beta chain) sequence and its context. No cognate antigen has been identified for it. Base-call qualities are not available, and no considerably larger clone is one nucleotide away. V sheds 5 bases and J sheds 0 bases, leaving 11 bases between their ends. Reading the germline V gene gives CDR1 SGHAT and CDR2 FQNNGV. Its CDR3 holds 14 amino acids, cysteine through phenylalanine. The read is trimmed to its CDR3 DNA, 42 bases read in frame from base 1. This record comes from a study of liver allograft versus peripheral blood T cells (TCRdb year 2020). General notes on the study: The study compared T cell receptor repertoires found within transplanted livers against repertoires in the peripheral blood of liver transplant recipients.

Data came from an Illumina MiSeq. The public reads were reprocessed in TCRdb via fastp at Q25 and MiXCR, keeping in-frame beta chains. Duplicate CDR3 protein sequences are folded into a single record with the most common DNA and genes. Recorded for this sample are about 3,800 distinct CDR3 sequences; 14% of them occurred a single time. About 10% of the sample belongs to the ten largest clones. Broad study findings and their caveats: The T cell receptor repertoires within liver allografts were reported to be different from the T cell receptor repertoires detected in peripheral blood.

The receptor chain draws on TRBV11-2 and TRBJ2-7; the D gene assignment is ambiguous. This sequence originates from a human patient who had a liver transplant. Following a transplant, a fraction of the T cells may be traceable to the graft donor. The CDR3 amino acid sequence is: CASSPLGSSYEQYF. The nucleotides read TGTGCCAGCAGCCCCCTCGGGTCCTCCTACGAGCAGTACTTC.